This T cell receptor beta chain was sequenced for a study of T cell responses to AZD1222 COVID-19 vaccine. Overall study findings and caveats: Across spike, vaccine-associated CD4 TCRs were found, dominant at 160-218 and 743-854. Repertoires were collected only later (after the peak T cell response had occurred). The study identified only six AZD1222 recipients as seropositive at baseline.

Germline CDR1 and CDR2: MNHNS and SASEGT. CDR3 length: 18 amino acids. Trimming stripped 8 bases from V and 0 bases from J, with 25 bases between. Profiled with immunoSEQ multiplex PCR; TCRdb holds only in-frame clones, not every one. The sample lists 90,000 to 150,000 clones; about 90% were seen once. About this clone: Its target is unknown.

The receptor was isolated from an adult who received the AZD1222 COVID-19 vaccine. Sequenced material: peripheral blood, taken 28 days after the second AZD1222 dose. V usage is TRBV6-1 and J usage is TRBJ1-1, with D possibly being TRBD1 (6 bases). CDR3 protein: CASGGGPPGGSMNTEAFF. The CDR3 DNA follows: TGTGCCAGCGGTGGGGGGCCCCCTGGGGGCTCCATGAACACTGAAGCTTTCTTT.